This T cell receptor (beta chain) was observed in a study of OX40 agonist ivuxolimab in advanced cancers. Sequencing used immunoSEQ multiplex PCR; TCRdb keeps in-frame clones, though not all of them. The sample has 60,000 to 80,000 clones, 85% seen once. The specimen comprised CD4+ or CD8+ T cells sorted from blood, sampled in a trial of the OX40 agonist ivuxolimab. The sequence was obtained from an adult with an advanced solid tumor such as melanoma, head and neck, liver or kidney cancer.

CDR3 DNA: TGTGCCAGCAGCTTAGGAGGGGACTACGAGCAGTACGTC. Its translation: CASSLGGDYEQYV. J is TRBJ2-7 and V is TRBV13; weak D call: TRBD1 (5 bases). The CDR3 contains 13 residues. Germline CDR1 reads PRHDT; CDR2 reads FYEKMQ (reference sequence). Trimming shortened V by 0 bases and J by 3 bases, and 6 bases separated the two germline ends.